This T cell receptor beta chain comes out of a study of shared clonotypes between healthy human individuals. Repertoires were generated with immunoSEQ multiplex PCR, while TCRdb's copy carries only in-frame clones and drops some. The sample yields 2.3 million or so clones, approximately 93% seen once. From germline, CDR1 is GTSNPN and CDR2 SVGIG (reference sequence). This CDR3 region has 13 residues. V shed 4 bases and J shed 5 bases, with 9 bases lying between them. V gene TRBV30 combines with J gene TRBJ1-6, with D unclear. The sample was naive CD4+ T cells from PBMCs. Subset defined: CD45RA+ positively selected. The TCR originated in a man in his late teens or twenties in good health. Some clones in this sample may be carry-over from other donors' samples. The CDR3: CAWKREDNSPLHF. In nucleotides, the CDR3 is TGTGCCTGGAAGCGGGAGGATAATTCACCCCTCCACTTT.